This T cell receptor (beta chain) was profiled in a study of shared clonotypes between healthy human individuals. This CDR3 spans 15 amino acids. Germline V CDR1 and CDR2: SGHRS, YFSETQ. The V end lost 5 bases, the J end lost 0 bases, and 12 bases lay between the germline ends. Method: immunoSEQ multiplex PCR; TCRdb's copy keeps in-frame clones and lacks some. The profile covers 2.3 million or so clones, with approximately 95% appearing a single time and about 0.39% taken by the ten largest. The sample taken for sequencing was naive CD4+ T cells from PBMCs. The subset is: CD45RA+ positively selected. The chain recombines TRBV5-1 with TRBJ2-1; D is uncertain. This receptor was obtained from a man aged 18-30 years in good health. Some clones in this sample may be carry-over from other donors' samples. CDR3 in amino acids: CASSRRIASYNEQFF. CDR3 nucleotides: TGCGCCAGCAGTCGACGGATCGCCTCCTACAATGAGCAGTTCTTC.